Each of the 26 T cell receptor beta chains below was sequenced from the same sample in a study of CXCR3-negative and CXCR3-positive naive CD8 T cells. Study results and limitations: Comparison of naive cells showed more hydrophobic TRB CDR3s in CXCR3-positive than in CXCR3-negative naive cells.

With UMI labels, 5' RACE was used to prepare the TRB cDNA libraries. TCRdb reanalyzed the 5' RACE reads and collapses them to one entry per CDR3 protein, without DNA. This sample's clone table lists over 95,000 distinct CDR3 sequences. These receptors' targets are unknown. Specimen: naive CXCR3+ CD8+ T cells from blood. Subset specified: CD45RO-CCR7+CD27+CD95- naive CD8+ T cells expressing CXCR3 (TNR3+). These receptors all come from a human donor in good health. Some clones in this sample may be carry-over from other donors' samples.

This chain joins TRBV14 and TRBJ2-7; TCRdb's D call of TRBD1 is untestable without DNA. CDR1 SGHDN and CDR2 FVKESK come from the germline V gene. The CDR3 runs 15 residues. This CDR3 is CASSQDYPGSYEQYF.

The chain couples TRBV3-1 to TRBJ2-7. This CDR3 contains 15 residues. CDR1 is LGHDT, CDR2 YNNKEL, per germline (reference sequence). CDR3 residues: CASSQGTSDSYKQYF.

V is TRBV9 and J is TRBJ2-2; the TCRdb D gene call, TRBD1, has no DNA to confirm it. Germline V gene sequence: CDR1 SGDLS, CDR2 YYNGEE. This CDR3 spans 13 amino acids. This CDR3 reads CASSAAGAGELFF. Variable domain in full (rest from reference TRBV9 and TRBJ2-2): DSGVTQTPKHLITATGQRVTLRCSPRSGDLSVYWYQQSLDQGLQFLIQYYNGEERAKGNILERFSAQQFPDLHSELNLSSLELGDSALYFCASSAAGAGELFFGEGSRLTVL.

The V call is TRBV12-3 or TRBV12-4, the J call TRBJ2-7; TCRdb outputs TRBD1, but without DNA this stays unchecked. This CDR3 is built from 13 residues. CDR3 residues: CASNDRGTYEQYF.

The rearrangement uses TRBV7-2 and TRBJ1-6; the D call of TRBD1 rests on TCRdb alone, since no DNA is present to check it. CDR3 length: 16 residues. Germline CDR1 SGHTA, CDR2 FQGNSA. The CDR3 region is CASRRWRGTNNSPLHF.

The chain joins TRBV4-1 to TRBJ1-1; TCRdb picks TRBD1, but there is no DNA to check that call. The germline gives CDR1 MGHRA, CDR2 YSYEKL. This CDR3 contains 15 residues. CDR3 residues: CASSQLVRGRTEAFF.

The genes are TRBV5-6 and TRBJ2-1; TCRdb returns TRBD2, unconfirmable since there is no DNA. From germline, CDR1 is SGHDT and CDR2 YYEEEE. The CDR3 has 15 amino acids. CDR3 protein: CASDSVADAGNEQFF.

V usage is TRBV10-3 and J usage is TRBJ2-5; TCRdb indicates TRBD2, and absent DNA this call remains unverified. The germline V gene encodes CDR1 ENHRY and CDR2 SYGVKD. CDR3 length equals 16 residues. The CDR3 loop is CAISDPSGSHQETQYF.

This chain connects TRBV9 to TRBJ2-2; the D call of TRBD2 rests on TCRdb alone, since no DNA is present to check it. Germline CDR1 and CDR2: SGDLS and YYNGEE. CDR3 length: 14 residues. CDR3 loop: CASSVGGPSGELFF.

The CDR3: CSVRLSDRNEQFF. The chain joins TRBV29-1 to TRBJ2-1; no DNA is available, so the TRBD1 call from TCRdb remains unchecked. Germline V gene lookup returns CDR1 SQVTM and CDR2 ANQGSEA. The CDR3 has 13 amino acids.

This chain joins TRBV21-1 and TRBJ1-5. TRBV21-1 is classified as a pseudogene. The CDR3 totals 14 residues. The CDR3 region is CASSKADSNQPQHF.

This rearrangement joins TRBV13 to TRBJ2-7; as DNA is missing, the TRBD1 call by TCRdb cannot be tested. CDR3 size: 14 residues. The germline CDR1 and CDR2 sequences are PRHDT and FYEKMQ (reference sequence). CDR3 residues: CASSFGQGAREQYF.

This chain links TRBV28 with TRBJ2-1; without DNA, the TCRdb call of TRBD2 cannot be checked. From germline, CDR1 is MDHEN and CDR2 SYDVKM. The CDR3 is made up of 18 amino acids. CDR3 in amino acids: CASSSTLAGGPIYNEQFF.

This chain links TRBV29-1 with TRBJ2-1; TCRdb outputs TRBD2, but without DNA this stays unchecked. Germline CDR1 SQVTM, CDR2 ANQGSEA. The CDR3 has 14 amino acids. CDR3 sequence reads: CSVPGGGGYNEQFF.

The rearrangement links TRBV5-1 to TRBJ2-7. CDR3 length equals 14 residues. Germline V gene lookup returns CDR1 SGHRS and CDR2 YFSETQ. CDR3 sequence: CASSLAYRRYEQYF.

The CDR3 reads CASSSAVQGGDTQYF. V usage is TRBV5-1 and J usage is TRBJ2-3; there is no DNA to check the TCRdb D call of TRBD1. The germline V gene encodes CDR1 SGHRS and CDR2 YFSETQ. CDR3 length equals 15 residues.

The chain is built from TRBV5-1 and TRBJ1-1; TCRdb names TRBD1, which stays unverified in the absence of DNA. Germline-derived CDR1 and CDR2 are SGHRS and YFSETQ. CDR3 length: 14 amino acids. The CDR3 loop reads CASSLVTGDTEAFF.

CDR3 amino acids: CASIGTSVTYEQYF. V is TRBV28 and J is TRBJ2-7; TCRdb's D call, TRBD2, is unchecked because there is no DNA. The CDR3 extends over 14 amino acids. Germline CDR1 MDHEN, CDR2 SYDVKM.

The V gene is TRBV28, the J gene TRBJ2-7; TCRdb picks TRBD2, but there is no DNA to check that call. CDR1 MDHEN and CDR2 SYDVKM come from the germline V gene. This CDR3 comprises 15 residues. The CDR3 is CASSPGLVWNYEQYF.

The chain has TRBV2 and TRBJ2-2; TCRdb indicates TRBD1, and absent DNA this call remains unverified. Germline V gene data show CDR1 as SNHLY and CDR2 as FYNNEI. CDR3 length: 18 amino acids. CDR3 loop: CASGGAGDAPLITGELFF.

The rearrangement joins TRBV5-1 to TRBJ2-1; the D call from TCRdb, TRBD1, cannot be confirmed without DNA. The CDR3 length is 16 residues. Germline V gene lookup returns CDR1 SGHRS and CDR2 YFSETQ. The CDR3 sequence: CASSLEGQGVYNEQFF.

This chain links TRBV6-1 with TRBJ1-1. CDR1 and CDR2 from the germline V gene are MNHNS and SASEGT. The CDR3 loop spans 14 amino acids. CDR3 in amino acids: CASSVGMELTEAFF.

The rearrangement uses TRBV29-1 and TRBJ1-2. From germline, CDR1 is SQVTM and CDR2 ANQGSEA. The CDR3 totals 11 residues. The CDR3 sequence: CSVNGGNGYTF.

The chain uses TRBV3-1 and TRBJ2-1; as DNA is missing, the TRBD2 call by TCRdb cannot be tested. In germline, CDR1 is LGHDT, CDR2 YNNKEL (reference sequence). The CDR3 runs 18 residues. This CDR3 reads CASSQDLELAAPYNEQFF.

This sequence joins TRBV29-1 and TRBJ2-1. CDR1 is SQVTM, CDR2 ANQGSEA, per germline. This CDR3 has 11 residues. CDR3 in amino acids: CSFRFNNEQFF.

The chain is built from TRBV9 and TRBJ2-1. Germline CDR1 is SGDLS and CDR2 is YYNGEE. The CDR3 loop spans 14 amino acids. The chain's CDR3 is CASSVGSSQNEQFF.